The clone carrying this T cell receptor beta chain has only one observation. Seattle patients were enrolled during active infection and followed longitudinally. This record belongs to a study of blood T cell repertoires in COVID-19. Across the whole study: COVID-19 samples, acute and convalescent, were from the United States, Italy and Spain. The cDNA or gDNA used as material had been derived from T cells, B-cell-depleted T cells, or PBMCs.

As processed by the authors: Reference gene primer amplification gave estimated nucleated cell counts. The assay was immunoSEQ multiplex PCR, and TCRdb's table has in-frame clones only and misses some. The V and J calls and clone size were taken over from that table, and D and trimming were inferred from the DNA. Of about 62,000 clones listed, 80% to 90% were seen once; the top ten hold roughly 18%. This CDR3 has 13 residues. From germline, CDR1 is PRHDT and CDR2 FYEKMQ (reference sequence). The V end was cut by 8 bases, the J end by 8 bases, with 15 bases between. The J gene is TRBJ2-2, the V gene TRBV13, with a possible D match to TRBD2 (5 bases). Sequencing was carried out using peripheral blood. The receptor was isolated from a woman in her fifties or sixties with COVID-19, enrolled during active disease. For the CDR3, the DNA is TGTGCCAGCTCTGAGTTCGTAGCGGGGGAGCTGTTTTTT. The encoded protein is CASSEFVAGELFF.